The rows below give T cell receptor beta chains drawn from one sample of a study of T cells in Graves' hyperthyroidism and ophthalmopathy. TCRdb independently ran MiXCR on the multiplex PCR reads; one entry per CDR3 protein. Seen here are 450,000 to 650,000 distinct CDR3 sequences, 20% observed once, and the top ten hold about 30%. The sequenced sample was blood. Every receptor here comes from a man aged 18 to 29 with Graves' hyperthyroidism. Both conserved end residues are part of each CDR3. The D gene is left open where the match is weak. Clone size, where shown, is once, few, many, or a class for clones that have expanded.

CDR3 length | J gene | V gene | clone size | D gene | CDR3 protein | CDR3 DNA
12 | TRBJ1-2 | TRBV7-3 | many | NA | CASSRSSYGYTF | TGTGCCAGCAGTCGAAGCAGCTATGGCTACACCTTC
20 | TRBJ1-1 | TRBV11-3 | few | NA | CASSLGPLPTPMDPNTEAFF | TGTGCCAGCAGCTTAGGCCCCCTCCCCACCCCTATGGACCCGAACACTGAAGCTTTCTTT
18 | TRBJ2-6 | TRBV7-8 | many | TRBD1 | CASSGGDRGYSGANVLTF | TGTGCCAGCAGCGGGGGGGACAGGGGATACTCTGGGGCCAACGTCCTGACTTTC
13 | TRBJ2-7 | TRBV7-8 | NA | NA | CASSSMRGFKQYF | TGTGCCAGCAGCTCCATGAGAGGGTTTAAGCAGTACTTC
14 | TRBJ1-2 | TRBV12-3/TRBV12-4 | many | NA | CASSLDRKGYGYTF | TGTGCCAGCAGTTTAGACAGGAAGGGCTATGGCTACACCTTC
16 | TRBJ1-1 | TRBV12-3/TRBV12-4 | many | TRBD1 | CASSLGGGRRNTEAFF | TGTGCCAGCAGTTTAGGAGGGGGCCGGAGGAACACTGAAGCTTTCTTT
16 | TRBJ2-7 | TRBV28 | NA | TRBD1 | CASSFRLDRLSYEQYF | TGTGCCAGCAGTTTCAGGCTGGACAGGCTATCCTACGAGCAGTACTTC
16 | TRBJ1-3 | TRBV11-1 | few | NA | CASSLADGSSGNTIYF | TGTGCCAGCAGCTTAGCTGACGGGAGCTCTGGAAACACCATATATTTT
15 | TRBJ1-2 | TRBV13 | many | NA | CASSGNPGVGYGYTF | TGTGCCAGCAGCGGGAACCCTGGGGTTGGGTATGGCTACACCTTC
13 | TRBJ1-2 | TRBV24-1 | many | TRBD1 | CATSPGQGGGYTF | TGTGCCACCAGTCCGGGACAGGGAGGCGGCTACACCTTC
12 | TRBJ2-7 | TRBV12-3/TRBV12-4 | few | NA | CASSHRVIEQYF | TGTGCCAGCAGTCACAGGGTCATCGAGCAGTACTTC
14 | TRBJ2-7 | TRBV20-1 | many | TRBD2 | CSATGLAGAYEQYF | TGCAGTGCCACGGGACTAGCGGGGGCCTACGAGCAGTACTTC
14 | TRBJ1-3 | TRBV29-1 | NA | TRBD1 | CSVEDRTGGNTIYF | TGCAGCGTTGAAGACCGGACAGGGGGAAACACCATATATTTT
14 | TRBJ1-2 | TRBV11-3 | many | NA | CASSLEGAAYGYTF | TGTGCCAGCAGCTTAGAGGGGGCGGCCTATGGCTACACCTTC
14 | TRBJ1-6 | TRBV11-3 | NA | NA | CASSPQGTHSPLHF | TGTGCCAGCAGCCCCCAGGGGACCCATTCACCCCTCCACTTT
14 | TRBJ2-5 | TRBV28 | many | NA | CASSSGQNQETQYF | TGTGCCAGCAGCTCCGGGCAGAACCAAGAGACCCAGTACTTC
14 | TRBJ2-7 | TRBV5-1 | NA | NA | CASSWGGQTYEQYF | TGCGCCAGCAGCTGGGGGGGACAGACCTACGAGCAGTACTTC
13 | TRBJ1-5 | TRBV12-3/TRBV12-4 | many | TRBD1 | CASRSGGDQPQHF | TGTGCCAGCAGATCAGGGGGGGATCAGCCCCAGCATTTT
15 | TRBJ1-5 | TRBV5-1 | NA | NA | CASSPGTISNQPQHF | TGCGCCAGCAGCCCCGGGACAATTAGCAATCAGCCCCAGCATTTT
16 | TRBJ2-7 | TRBV20-1 | many | TRBD1 | CSARAHRDRGPYEQYF | TGCAGTGCTAGAGCCCACCGCGACAGGGGCCCCTACGAGCAGTACTTC
14 | TRBJ2-7 | TRBV14 | few | TRBD2 | CASSQWAAGGEQYF | TGTGCCAGCAGCCAGTGGGCAGCGGGGGGCGAGCAGTACTTC
14 | TRBJ1-2 | TRBV18 | few | NA | CASSPILGEAGYTF | TGTGCCAGCTCACCGATCTTGGGGGAGGCTGGCTACACCTTC
15 | TRBJ2-4 | TRBV7-8 | NA | NA | CASSGGLDYKNIQYF | TGTGCCAGCAGCGGGGGGCTCGACTACAAAAACATTCAGTACTTC
14 | TRBJ1-2 | TRBV7-9 | NA | TRBD1 | CASSFGDRLYGYTF | TGTGCCAGCAGCTTCGGGGACAGGCTTTATGGCTACACCTTC
13 | TRBJ2-5 | TRBV6-1 | many | NA | CASSQDFGETQYF | TGTGCCAGCAGTCAGGATTTCGGGGAGACCCAGTACTTC
16 | TRBJ2-2 | TRBV28 | many | NA | CASSLWTESNTGELFF | TGTGCCAGCAGTTTATGGACAGAGTCCAACACCGGGGAGCTGTTTTTT
14 | TRBJ2-7 | TRBV15 | many | TRBD2 | CATSGAGSPYEQYF | TGTGCCACCAGCGGAGCGGGGTCCCCCTACGAGCAGTACTTC
13 | TRBJ1-2 | TRBV12-3/TRBV12-4 | NA | NA | CASSTSGAYGYTF | TGTGCCAGCAGTACCTCCGGGGCTTATGGCTACACCTTC
14 | TRBJ1-2 | TRBV20-1 | many | NA | CSAPTPGTNYGYTF | TGCAGTGCCCCCACACCAGGGACTAACTATGGCTACACCTTC
17 | TRBJ1-2 | TRBV6-5 | many | NA | CASSYSVFGAVPYGYTF | TGTGCCAGCAGTTACTCTGTTTTCGGGGCAGTACCCTATGGCTACACCTTC
16 | TRBJ2-5 | TRBV7-8 | many | NA | CASSFVFGGPQETQYF | TGTGCCAGCAGCTTCGTATTCGGGGGGCCGCAAGAGACCCAGTACTTC
16 | TRBJ1-5 | TRBV19 | many | TRBD1 | CASSGTGGYSNQPQHF | TGTGCCAGTTCCGGGACAGGGGGGTATAGCAATCAGCCCCAGCATTTT
14 | TRBJ1-2 | TRBV12-3/TRBV12-4 | many | NA | CASSTDGRSYGYTF | TGTGCCAGCAGTACAGACGGACGGAGCTATGGCTACACCTTC
12 | TRBJ2-5 | TRBV12-3/TRBV12-4 | many | NA | CASSRTSETQYF | TGTGCCAGCAGTAGAACTTCGGAGACCCAGTACTTC
15 | TRBJ1-2 | TRBV7-3 | few | NA | CASSGKAAFNYGYTF | TGTGCCAGCAGCGGAAAGGCAGCCTTTAACTATGGCTACACCTTC
14 | TRBJ2-7 | TRBV11-2 | many | NA | CASSLRGWDYEQYF | TGTGCCAGCAGCTTACGGGGATGGGACTACGAGCAGTACTTC
13 | TRBJ1-2 | TRBV29-1 | NA | NA | CSVEKVGKYGYTF | TGCAGCGTTGAAAAGGTTGGAAAGTATGGCTACACCTTC
16 | TRBJ1-1 | TRBV28 | many | NA | CASSYPLMDSNTEAFF | TGTGCCAGCAGCTACCCGTTAATGGACTCGAACACTGAAGCTTTCTTT
15 | TRBJ2-7 | TRBV7-9 | many | NA | CASSLASGTSYEQYF | TGTGCCAGCAGCTTAGCGTCAGGTACCTCCTACGAGCAGTACTTC
15 | TRBJ2-4 | TRBV12-3/TRBV12-4 | many | NA | CASSFVGLGKNIQYF | TGTGCCAGCAGTTTCGTTGGTCTTGGCAAAAACATTCAGTACTTC
16 | TRBJ1-2 | TRBV5-6 | NA | NA | CASRLPGGGVDGGYTF | TGTGCCAGCAGGTTGCCCGGAGGTGGCGTAGACGGCGGCTACACCTTC
13 | TRBJ1-2 | TRBV20-1 | NA | NA | CSARFAQLHGYTF | TGCAGTGCTAGATTTGCCCAGCTACATGGCTACACCTTC
14 | TRBJ1-2 | TRBV7-9 | many | NA | CASSLEAAMRGYTF | TGTGCCAGCAGCTTAGAGGCAGCTATGCGTGGCTACACCTTC
15 | TRBJ2-5 | TRBV4-2 | NA | NA | CASSQDGRSQETQYF | TGTGCCAGCAGCCAAGATGGCAGGTCCCAAGAGACCCAGTACTTC
15 | TRBJ2-2 | TRBV6-5 | NA | TRBD2 | CASTLLAGGIGELFF | TGTGCCAGCACTTTACTAGCGGGAGGTATCGGGGAGCTGTTTTTT
15 | TRBJ2-5 | TRBV7-8 | many | NA | CASSWARKIKETQYF | TGTGCCAGCAGCTGGGCACGCAAGATAAAAGAGACCCAGTACTTC
14 | TRBJ1-2 | TRBV6-1 | many | TRBD1 | CASNHQGAFYGYTF | TGTGCCAGCAATCACCAGGGGGCCTTCTATGGCTACACCTTC
17 | TRBJ2-2 | TRBV12-3/TRBV12-4 | many | TRBD1 | CASSRMVRGRITGELFF | TGTGCCAGCAGTCGCATGGTCAGGGGGCGCATCACCGGGGAGCTGTTTTTT
16 | TRBJ1-5 | TRBV28 | many | NA | CASSPSPGRKDQPQHF | TGTGCCAGCAGTCCATCGCCAGGGAGGAAGGATCAGCCCCAGCATTTT
13 | TRBJ1-2 | TRBV4-1 | NA | NA | CASSQRGTRGYTF | TGCGCCAGCAGCCAGAGAGGGACGCGGGGCTACACCTTC
18 | TRBJ1-3 | TRBV9 | NA | NA | CASSALRGGGGSGNTIYF | TGTGCCAGCAGCGCACTTCGCGGAGGAGGAGGCTCTGGAAACACCATATATTTT
14 | TRBJ1-1 | TRBV7-2 | NA | NA | CASSSRSMNTEAFF | TGTGCCAGCAGTTCTAGAAGCATGAACACTGAAGCTTTCTTT
15 | TRBJ1-5 | TRBV2 | NA | NA | CASSGKRGSSQPQHF | TGTGCCAGCTCTGGAAAAAGGGGGTCTAGTCAGCCCCAGCATTTT
20 | TRBJ2-5 | TRBV20-1 | NA | TRBD1 | CSARQGQLPTGGGWGKTQYF | TGCAGTGCTAGGCAGGGGCAACTCCCGACAGGGGGAGGGTGGGGGAAGACCCAGTACTTC
18 | TRBJ2-6 | TRBV6-4 | many | NA | CASSASVSGGSGANVLTF | TGTGCCAGCAGTGCCTCGGTGTCAGGTGGCTCTGGGGCCAACGTCCTGACTTTC